This entry lists 14 T cell receptor beta chains sequenced from one sample in a study of T cells after posttransplantation cyclophosphamide. Busulfan-fludarabine conditioning, marrow transplant, and cyclophosphamide on days +3 and +4 were administered. Generated by immunoSEQ multiplex PCR, the TCRdb table keeps only in-frame clones and is missing some. The record shows under 4,000 clones for this sample, with no singletons present. Sequencing was performed on PBMCs, taken 84 days after allogeneic stem cell transplant with posttransplant cyclophosphamide. These receptors were obtained from a female patient in her 40s who received an allogeneic stem cell transplant from a related donor, was CMV-positive, and had no GVHD. Some T cells may originate from the graft donor.

This clone was recorded at least ten times. The chain joins TRBV29-1 to TRBJ1-5; the D gene is possibly TRBD1 (6 bases). CDR3 length: 12 residues. Trimming pared 7 bases from V and 9 bases from J, leaving 16 bases between. In germline, CDR1 is SQVTM, CDR2 ANQGSEA. The CDR3 here is CSGSTGSAPQHF. The DNA for the CDR3 is TGCAGCGGAAGCACAGGGAGTGCGCCCCAGCATTTT. Using reference TRBV29-1 and TRBJ1-5 for the parts outside the CDR3, the full variable domain is SAVISQKPSRDICQRGTSLTIQCQVDSQVTMMFWYRQQPGQSLTLIATANQGSEATYESGFVIDKFPISRPNLTFSTLTVSNMSPEDSSIYLCSGSTGSAPQHFGDGTRLSIL.

This clone came up a few times. The chain recombines TRBV15 with TRBJ2-3; a weak D match, TRBD2 (6 bases). The CDR3 spans 14 residues. The ends were cut back, 11 bases at V and 5 bases at J, with 20 bases in the middle. Germline V gene sequence: CDR1 LNHNV, CDR2 YYDKDF (reference sequence). CDR3 protein: CAVGGRVKRDTQYF. The CDR3 DNA reads TGTGCCGTCGGGGGTAGGGTTAAAAGAGATACGCAGTATTTT.

This clone rates as medium-sized. The CDR3 protein is CASSGDRGGNSPLHF. In DNA, the CDR3 is TGTGCCAGCAGCGGGGACAGGGGTGGGAATTCACCCCTCCACTTT. The chain joins TRBV6-1 to TRBJ1-6, with TRBD1 matching over 10 bases. Trimming at V came to 6 bases and at J to 7 bases, leaving 6 bases not matched to a gene. Germline loops: CDR1 MNHNS, CDR2 SASEGT. This CDR3 spans 15 amino acids.

This clone was seen ten or more times. V is TRBV28 and J is TRBJ2-3, with 13 bases fitting TRBD2. This CDR3 region has 16 residues. Trimming took 4 bases from V and 4 from J; bases not matched to a gene: 5. Per the germline V gene, CDR1 is MDHEN and CDR2 is SYDVKM. The CDR3 DNA is TGTGCCAGCAGTTCGTGGACTAGCGGGGGTGCAGATACGCAGTATTTT. Translation gives CASSSWTSGGADTQYF.

This clone came up a few times. The rearrangement links TRBV29-1 to TRBJ2-5, with TRBD1 identical over 7 bases. Looked up from germline, CDR1 is SQVTM and CDR2 is ANQGSEA. The CDR3 spans 12 residues. V lost 6 bases to trimming and J lost 5 bases; unmatched junction nucleotides: 6. This CDR3 reads CSVRQGGETQYF. CDR3 nucleotides: TGCAGCGTCAGACAGGGCGGGGAGACCCAGTACTTC. Together with reference TRBV29-1 and TRBJ2-5, the CDR3 gives the full variable domain: SAVISQKPSRDICQRGTSLTIQCQVDSQVTMMFWYRQQPGQSLTLIATANQGSEATYESGFVIDKFPISRPNLTFSTLTVSNMSPEDSSIYLCSVRQGGETQYFGPGTRLLVL.

This clone appeared many times. The chain links TRBV12-3 or TRBV12-4 to TRBJ1-6; D is perhaps TRBD1 (5 bases). The V end lost 3 bases, the J end lost 7 bases, and 10 bases lay between the germline ends. The CDR3 sequence is 14 residues long. The CDR3 reads CASSFQGRNSPLHF. The CDR3 coding sequence is TGTGCCAGCAGTTTTCAGGGAAGAAATTCACCCCTCCACTTT.

This clone was detected ten times or more. The chain uses TRBV28 and TRBJ2-1; 7 bases fit TRBD2. The CDR3 length is 16 residues. Germline assignment: CDR1 MDHEN and CDR2 SYDVKM. V lost 7 bases and J lost 1; bases outside the gene matches: 10. CDR3 DNA sequence: TGTGCCAGCAAAAAAAGCGGGGAGGGATCCTACAATGAGCAGTTCTTC. This sequence encodes CASKKSGEGSYNEQFF.

By frequency in the sample, this clone is medium-sized. The chain combines TRBV19 with TRBJ1-1; possible D gene TRBD1, 6 bases. The CDR3 is 15 residues long. V lost 3 bases, J lost 4 bases, and 15 bases lay in between. Germline lookup yields CDR1 LNHDA and CDR2 SQIVND (reference sequence). This chain's CDR3 is CASSISPPGATEAFF. In DNA form, the CDR3 reads TGTGCCAGTAGTATTTCTCCCCCAGGGGCCACTGAAGCTTTCTTT.

The chain employs TRBV6-1 and TRBJ2-3; D is unclear. The CDR3 totals 17 residues. CDR1 MNHNS and CDR2 SASEGT come from the germline V gene. Trimming cost V 1 base and J 0 bases, with 14 bases left between them. In nucleotides, the CDR3 is TGTGCCAGCAGTGAAGGCCGACTCACCTTTAGCACAGATACGCAGTATTTT. Translating it yields CASSEGRLTFSTDTQYF.

This clone came up many times. The chain is built from TRBV6-1 and TRBJ2-7; 7 bases fit TRBD2. Germline V gene data show CDR1 as MNHNS and CDR2 as SASEGT. V trimming: 5 bases; J trimming: 1 base; junction bases outside the gene matches: 8. The CDR3 spans 15 residues. CDR3 residues: CASSLMGGESYEQYF. The DNA for the CDR3 is TGTGCCAGCAGTCTAATGGGGGGGGAATCCTACGAGCAGTACTTC.

This clone was recorded at least ten times. This chain connects TRBV14 to TRBJ2-5, with 7 bases that match TRBD1. The junction had 8 bases not matched to a gene; V was cut back by 4 bases and J by 3 bases. The length of the CDR3 is 15 residues. Germline CDR1 and CDR2: SGHDN and FVKESK. CDR3 sequence: CASSPIPGQKETQYF. DNA for the CDR3: TGTGCCAGCAGCCCGATCCCGGGACAGAAAGAGACCCAGTACTTC.

This clone showed up many times. V gene TRBV6-2 or TRBV6-3 combines with J gene TRBJ2-3; TRBD2 matches 14 bases. The germline V gene encodes CDR1 MNHEY and CDR2 SVGEGT. V lost 7 bases to trimming and J lost 5 bases; unmatched junction nucleotides: 14. This CDR3 has 18 residues. CDR3 protein: CASNSPPGLAGVQDTQYF. Here the CDR3 DNA reads TGTGCCAGCAACTCCCCCCCGGGACTAGCGGGGGTGCAAGATACGCAGTATTTT.

This clone came up many times. The chain employs TRBV6-2 or TRBV6-3 and TRBJ1-4; maybe TRBD1 (5 bases). Germline-derived CDR1 and CDR2 are MNHEY and SVGEGT. V was shortened by 2 bases and J by 1 base, with 11 bases between the two germline ends. The CDR3 runs to 16 residues. CDR3 protein: CASSYRQGGTNEKLFF. DNA of the CDR3: TGTGCCAGCAGTTACAGGCAGGGCGGAACTAATGAAAAACTGTTTTTT.

There are many counts of this clone. V usage is TRBV18 and J usage is TRBJ2-5; 14 bases align to TRBD2. The CDR3 contains 16 residues. Trimming removed 5 bases from V and 2 bases from J; junction bases left unmatched: 4. Looked up from germline, CDR1 is KGHSH and CDR2 is LQKENI. CDR3: CASSSGLAGGQETQYF. The DNA for the CDR3 is TGTGCCAGCTCATCTGGACTAGCGGGGGGTCAAGAGACCCAGTACTTC.